Following are 23 T cell receptor beta chains from one sample sequenced in a study of TIL therapy for anti-PD-1-resistant metastatic lung cancer. The immunoSEQ assay was v3. Generated by immunoSEQ multiplex PCR, the TCRdb table keeps only in-frame clones and is missing some. The sample records tens of thousands of clones, 86% being singletons. Time point indicated: pre-treatment sample, taken before nivolumab and TIL therapy. The sequencing used blood, collected at baseline. The receptors here all came from a person between 30 and 79 years old with non-small cell lung cancer.

The rearrangement uses TRBV11-2 and TRBJ2-5, with 9 bases matching TRBD1. Per germline, CDR1 SGHAT and CDR2 FQNNGV. The CDR3 loop spans 16 amino acids. The J segment lost 5 bases and the V segment lost 5 bases, leaving 12 bases of the junction unmatched. The CDR3: CASSATGQGLLETQYF. CDR3 in DNA: TGTGCCAGCAGCGCAACAGGACAGGGGTTATTGGAGACCCAGTACTTC. Complete variable domain (other parts from reference TRBV11-2 and TRBJ2-5): EAGVAQSPRYKIIEKRQSVAFWCNPISGHATLYWYQQILGQGPKLLIQFQNNGVVDDSQLPKDRFSAERLKGVDSTLKIQPAKLEDSAVYLCASSATGQGLLETQYFGPGTRLLVL.

This CDR3 is CASSGYRDISTDTQYF. DNA of the CDR3: TGCGCCAGCAGTGGATACCGGGACATCAGCACAGATACGCAGTATTTT. The rearrangement joins TRBV10-2 to TRBJ2-3; possible D gene TRBD1, 6 bases. The ends were cut back, 4 bases at V and 0 bases at J, with 14 bases in the middle. Germline V gives CDR1 WSHSY, CDR2 SAAADI. CDR3 length equals 16 residues.

The V call is TRBV19, the J call TRBJ1-2, with TRBD1 identical over 9 bases. Trimming at V came to 5 bases and at J to 6 bases, leaving 10 bases not matched to a gene. Germline V gives CDR1 LNHDA, CDR2 SQIVND (reference sequence). This CDR3 has 15 amino acids. In nucleotides, the CDR3 is TGTGCCAGTAGTCCTGAACGGACAGGGGTAGATGGCTACACCTTC. This translates into CASSPERTGVDGYTF.

This clone was counted a single time. This sequence joins TRBV27 and TRBJ2-7; a weak D match, TRBD2 (7 bases). Between the trimmed V and J ends, which lost 6 bases and 5 bases, there was a span of 17 bases. The V gene's germline CDR1 is MNHEY and CDR2 SMNVEV (reference sequence). There are 14 residues in the CDR3. CDR3 region: CASSLGGRADEQYF. The DNA of the CDR3 is TGTGCCAGCAGCCTAGGGGGGAGGGCCGACGAGCAGTACTTC.

The V and J genes are TRBV7-8 and TRBJ2-7; 7 positions match TRBD1. This CDR3 spans 14 amino acids. CDR1 and CDR2 (germline): SGHVS, FQNEAQ. V was clipped by 3 bases and J by 2 bases; unmatched bases: 4. The CDR3 sequence is CASSFTTGTYEQYF. The CDR3 DNA sequence: TGTGCCAGCAGCTTTACGACAGGGACCTACGAGCAGTACTTC. The full variable domain, completed using reference TRBV7-8 and TRBJ2-7, is GAGVSQSPRYKVAKRGQDVALRCDPISGHVSLFWYQQALGQGPEFLTYFQNEAQLDKSGLPSDRFFAERPEGSVSTLKIQRTQQEDSAVYLCASSFTTGTYEQYFGPGTRLTVT.

The CDR3 coding sequence is TGTGCCAGCAGCTTGGCCCTTATCTCAGCAGGGGCTGAAGCTTTCTTT. Translated: CASSLALISAGAEAFF. The rearrangement links TRBV5-6 to TRBJ1-1; maybe TRBD1 (6 bases). The CDR3 has 16 amino acids. V lost 0 bases to trimming and J lost 6 bases, with 18 bases between them. From germline, CDR1 is SGHDT and CDR2 YYEEEE.

The table lists this clone with a count of one. The chain uses TRBV27 and TRBJ2-1, with 14 bases identical to TRBD2. Looked up from germline, CDR1 is MNHEY and CDR2 is SMNVEV (reference sequence). There are 15 residues in the CDR3. Trimming took 5 bases from V and 8 from J; bases not matched to a gene: 5. The CDR3 protein is CASSLRLAGGYEQFF. DNA for the CDR3: TGTGCCAGCAGTCTTAGACTAGCGGGAGGGTATGAGCAGTTCTTC.

The gene calls are TRBV28 and TRBJ2-2; D possibly corresponds to TRBD1 (6 bases). With 1 base removed from V and 6 bases from J, the gap between germline ends came to 9 bases. Germline V gene data show CDR1 as MDHEN and CDR2 as SYDVKM. This CDR3 has 14 amino acids. The CDR3 region is CASSLLQGSGELFF. The CDR3 nucleotides are TGTGCCAGCAGTTTATTACAGGGTTCCGGGGAGCTGTTTTTT.

Of note for this clone: No DNA is shown, since the ends of the CDR3 on it are uncertain; the CDR3 is the one TCRdb lists. The chain is built from TRBV11-2 and TRBJ2-1. Germline V CDR1 and CDR2: SGHAT, FQNNGV. The CDR3 has 14 residues if both end residues are counted. CDR3 residues: CASSYFGAYNEQFF.

As DNA, the CDR3 is TGCGCCAGCAGCTTGGAGCCCGGCAGACAAGAGACCCAGTACTTC. Its translation: CASSLEPGRQETQYF. The gene calls are TRBV5-1 and TRBJ2-5; unclear D gene. This CDR3 region has 15 residues. Per the germline V gene, CDR1 is SGHRS and CDR2 is YFSETQ. Trimming pared 0 bases from V and 2 bases from J, leaving 11 bases between.

The chain has TRBV30 and TRBJ2-3; D tentatively reads TRBD1 or TRBD2 (5 bases each). V was shortened by 2 bases and J by 2 bases, with 11 bases between the two germline ends. The germline V gene encodes CDR1 GTSNPN and CDR2 SVGIG (reference sequence). The CDR3 extends over 14 amino acids. The CDR3 coding sequence is TGTGCCTGGAGTCCCGGGGCTTACACAGATACGCAGTATTTT. It is translated as CAWSPGAYTDTQYF.

The chain has TRBV19 and TRBJ1-2, with D maybe TRBD1 (5 bases). The germline gives CDR1 LNHDA, CDR2 SQIVND (reference sequence). The CDR3 is made up of 13 amino acids. The germline V and J ends were trimmed by 5 bases and 10 bases, with 17 bases remaining between them. CDR3 amino acids: CASSPLQGGDYTF. The DNA for the CDR3 is TGTGCCAGTAGTCCCCTCCAGGGAGGGGACTACACCTTC.

V gene TRBV16 combines with J gene TRBJ1-1; D not certain. The ends were cut back, 3 bases at V and 0 bases at J, with 17 bases in the middle. Germline assignment: CDR1 KGHSY and CDR2 FQNENV. The CDR3 loop spans 17 amino acids. DNA for the CDR3: TGTGCCAGCAGCCAGGGAAGGGCAGCAAGCATGAACACTGAAGCTTTCTTT. Amino acids: CASSQGRAASMNTEAFF.

The chain has TRBV3-1 (or the pseudogene TRBV3-2) and TRBJ2-5; 10 nucleotides agree with TRBD1. The CDR3 covers 15 residues. From germline, CDR1 is LGHDT and CDR2 YNNKEL (reference sequence). The junction had 6 bases not matched to a gene; V was cut back by 4 bases and J by 4 bases. The CDR3 DNA follows: TGTGCCAGCAGCCGCGGGACAGGGGTTGGAGAGACCCAGTACTTC. Amino acids: CASSRGTGVGETQYF.

V usage is TRBV5-1 and J usage is TRBJ2-1; perhaps TRBD2 as D (6 bases). Germline CDR1 and CDR2: SGHRS and YFSETQ. This CDR3 is 14 amino acids long. V shed 0 bases and J shed 8 bases, with 12 bases lying between them. The CDR3 region is CASSLGREGDEQFF. In nucleotides, the CDR3 is TGCGCCAGCAGCTTGGGGCGGGAAGGGGATGAGCAGTTCTTC.

The chain recombines TRBV6-1 with TRBJ1-1; the match to TRBD1 covers 8 bases. V shed 3 bases, J shed 3 bases, and the junction held 6 bases outside the gene matches. The CDR3 spans 15 residues. Germline CDR1 reads MNHNS; CDR2 reads SASEGT. This CDR3 is CASSERTGGDTEAFF. CDR3 coding DNA: TGTGCCAGCAGTGAGAGAACAGGGGGGGACACTGAAGCTTTCTTT.

This chain uses TRBV7-3 with TRBJ2-1, with 8 bases that match TRBD2. CDR1 is SGHTA and CDR2 is FQGTGA in the germline V gene. This CDR3 comprises 16 residues. J was trimmed by 0 bases and V by 2 bases; bases with no gene match: 3. CDR3 DNA: TGTGCCAGCAGCTTAGAACTAGCGGCCTCCTACAATGAGCAGTTCTTC. Encoded protein: CASSLELAASYNEQFF.

This rearrangement joins TRBV5-1 to TRBJ1-1; D is uncertain. From germline, CDR1 is SGHRS and CDR2 YFSETQ. The CDR3 loop spans 14 amino acids. V was pared by 3 bases and J by 7 bases, with 16 bases between. Written as DNA, the CDR3 is TGCGCCAGCAGCTCCGCCGCGGGGTTTGGTGAAGCTTTCTTT. Translation gives CASSSAAGFGEAFF.

V gene TRBV7-2 combines with J gene TRBJ2-3; D is unresolved. From germline, CDR1 is SGHTA and CDR2 FQGNSA. CDR3 length equals 14 residues. Trimming shortened V by 0 bases and J by 4 bases, and 8 bases separated the two germline ends. CDR3 nucleotides: TGTGCCAGCAGCTTAGCGGGCCTAGCAGATACGCAGTATTTT. Its translation is CASSLAGLADTQYF.

This clone is termed medium-sized. The chain links TRBV27 to TRBJ1-5; 9 nucleotides line up with TRBD1. This CDR3 is 13 amino acids long. V lost 8 bases, J lost 1 base, and 0 bases stayed unmatched. CDR1 is MNHEY and CDR2 is SMNVEV in the germline V gene (reference sequence). Written as DNA, the CDR3 is TGTGCCAGCGGACAGGGGAGCAATCAGCCCCAGCATTTT. Protein: CASGQGSNQPQHF.

The V gene is TRBV29-1, the J gene TRBJ1-2, with 8 bases fitting TRBD1. Germline V CDR1 and CDR2: SQVTM, ANQGSEA. This CDR3 is built from 15 residues. Trimming cost V 6 bases and J 1 base; bases outside gene matches: 10. The CDR3 region is CSVLGTGDLNYGYTF. CDR3 coding DNA: TGCAGCGTCCTAGGGACAGGCGACCTTAACTATGGCTACACCTTC.

The chain joins TRBV28 to TRBJ1-6; TRBD1 is a possible D gene (6 bases). The CDR3 covers 14 residues. Deletions cut 7 bases from V and 4 bases from J, with 11 bases between. Germline CDR1 reads MDHEN; CDR2 reads SYDVKM. Written as DNA, the CDR3 is TGTGCCAGCAACCGGGACACTTATAATTCACCCCTCCACTTT. Encoded protein: CASNRDTYNSPLHF.

The chain links TRBV6-6 to TRBJ1-2; D remains ambiguous. V gave up 6 bases and J gave up 5 bases, with 4 bases separating them. Germline lookup yields CDR1 MNHNY and CDR2 SVGAGI (reference sequence). The CDR3 is 10 amino acids. CDR3 sequence reads: CASRQYGYTF. In DNA form, the CDR3 reads TGTGCCAGCAGACAGTATGGCTACACCTTC.